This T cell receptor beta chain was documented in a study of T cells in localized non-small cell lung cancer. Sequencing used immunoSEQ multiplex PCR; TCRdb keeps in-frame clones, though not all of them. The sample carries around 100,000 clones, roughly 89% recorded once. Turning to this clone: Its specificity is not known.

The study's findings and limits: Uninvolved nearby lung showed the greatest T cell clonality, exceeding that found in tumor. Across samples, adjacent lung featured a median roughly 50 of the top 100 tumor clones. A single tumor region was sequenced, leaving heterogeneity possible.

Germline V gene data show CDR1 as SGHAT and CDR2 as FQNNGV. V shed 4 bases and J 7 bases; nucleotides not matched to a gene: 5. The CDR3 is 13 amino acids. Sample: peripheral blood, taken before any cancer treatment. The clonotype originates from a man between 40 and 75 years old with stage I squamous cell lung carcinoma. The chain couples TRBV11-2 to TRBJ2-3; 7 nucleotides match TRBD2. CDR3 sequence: CASSSMGGNTQYF. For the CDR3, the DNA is TGTGCCAGCAGCTCGATGGGGGGGAATACGCAGTATTTT.